The 5 T cell receptor beta chains below come from one sample, sequenced in a study of blood T cell repertoires in COVID-19. The repertoire was sequenced with immunoSEQ multiplex PCR; TCRdb's copy has only in-frame clones and lacks some. The sample lists approximately 220,000 clones, about nine tenths occurring once. Sequencing was carried out using PBMCs or T cells enriched from blood (not recorded which). The receptor source for this set is a woman in her 30s with acute COVID-19.

The chain joins TRBV20-1 to TRBJ1-2, with 9 bases identical to TRBD1. With V trimmed by 3 bases and J by 8 bases, 7 bases remained unmatched. Germline V CDR1 and CDR2: DFQATT, SNEGSKA (reference sequence). The CDR3 contains 13 residues. CDR3: CSASQQGAWGYTF. The CDR3, as DNA: TGCAGTGCTAGTCAACAGGGGGCATGGGGCTACACCTTC.

The chain combines TRBV10-3 with TRBJ1-6; D unresolved. Trimming removed 10 bases from V and 0 bases from J, with 13 bases in between. CDR1 is ENHRY and CDR2 is SYGVKD in the germline V gene. The CDR3 is 15 amino acids. The CDR3 loop reads CATRPGSSYNSPLHF. The CDR3 DNA reads as TGTGCCACCCGACCGGGGAGCTCCTATAATTCACCCCTCCACTTT.

This rearrangement joins TRBV29-1 to TRBJ1-5; 7 bases are a match to TRBD1. The CDR3 contains 14 residues. The germline CDR1 and CDR2 sequences are SQVTM and ANQGSEA. The V gene end was trimmed by 1 base and the J gene end by 7 bases; junction bases not matched to a gene: 7. As DNA, the CDR3 is TGCAGCGTTGAAGTAACAGGGGCGGGACAGCCCCAGCATTTT. This encodes CSVEVTGAGQPQHF. The full variable domain, its missing parts supplied by reference TRBV29-1 and TRBJ1-5, is SAVISQKPSRDICQRGTSLTIQCQVDSQVTMMFWYRQQPGQSLTLIATANQGSEATYESGFVIDKFPISRPNLTFSTLTVSNMSPEDSSIYLCSVEVTGAGQPQHFGDGTRLSIL.

The rearrangement uses TRBV2 and TRBJ2-7, with 7 bases identical to TRBD2. Germline loops: CDR1 SNHLY, CDR2 FYNNEI. The V segment lost 5 bases and the J segment 1 base; nucleotides outside the gene matches: 14. CDR3 length: 17 amino acids. CDR3 protein: CASSRESIGEGSYEQYF. CDR3 bases: TGTGCCAGCAGTCGGGAGAGTATCGGGGAGGGGTCCTACGAGCAGTACTTC. The entire variable domain, with the rest obtained from reference TRBV2 and TRBJ2-7, is as follows: EPEVTQTPSHQVTQMGQEVILRCVPISNHLYFYWYRQILGQKVEFLVSFYNNEISEKSEIFDDQFSVERPDGSNFTLKIRSTKLEDSAMYFCASSRESIGEGSYEQYFGPGTRLTVT.

This chain's CDR3 is CASSFGMREQYF. The CDR3 DNA reads as TGTGCCAGCAGCTTCGGTATGCGCGAGCAGTACTTC. The chain has TRBV11-2 and TRBJ2-7; D gene unclear. This CDR3 has 12 residues. From germline, CDR1 is SGHAT and CDR2 FQNNGV. Trimming removed 3 bases at V and 6 bases at J, with 9 bases between.